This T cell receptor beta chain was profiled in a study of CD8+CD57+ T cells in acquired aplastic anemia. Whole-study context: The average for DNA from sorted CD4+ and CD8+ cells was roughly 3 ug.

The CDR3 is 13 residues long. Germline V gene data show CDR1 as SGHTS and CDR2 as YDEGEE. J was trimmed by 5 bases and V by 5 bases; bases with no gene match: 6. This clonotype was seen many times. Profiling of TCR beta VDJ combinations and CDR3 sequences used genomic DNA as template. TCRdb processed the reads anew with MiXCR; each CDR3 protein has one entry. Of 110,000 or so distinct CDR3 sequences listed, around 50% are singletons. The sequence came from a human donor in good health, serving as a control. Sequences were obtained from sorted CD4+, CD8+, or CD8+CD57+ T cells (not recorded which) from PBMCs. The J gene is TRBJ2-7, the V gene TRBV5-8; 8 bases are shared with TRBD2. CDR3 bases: TGTGCCAGCAGTCTCCGGGGGGGAGACGAGCAGTACTTC. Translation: CASSLRGGDEQYF.